Following are 20 T cell receptor beta chains from one sample sequenced in a study of shared clonotypes between healthy human individuals. CD45RO-negative, CCR7-selected cells formed the naive CD8 fraction, which excluded terminally differentiated effector memory CD45RA+ cells. Measured with immunoSEQ multiplex PCR; TCRdb has only the in-frame clones, and not every one. Among 630,000 or so clones listed, about 98% were seen once. Sequencing was carried out using naive CD8+ T cells sorted from blood. The receptors were gathered from a man aged 30 to 39 in good health.

J is TRBJ2-7 and V is TRBV5-1; 7 nucleotides agree with TRBD1. Germline assignment: CDR1 SGHRS and CDR2 YFSETQ. CDR3 length: 13 residues. V trimming: 6 bases; J trimming: 6 bases; junction bases outside the gene matches: 9. CDR3 coding DNA: TGCGCCAGCACCACAGGGGATGTGCGCGAGCAGTACTTC. The encoded protein is CASTTGDVREQYF.

The chain is built from TRBV5-5 and TRBJ2-5, with D perhaps given as TRBD1 or TRBD2 (5 bases each). Germline CDR1 SGHKS, CDR2 YYEKEE (reference sequence). Trimming took off 4 bases at V and 2 bases at J, with 15 bases between the two ends. The CDR3 is 15 residues long. CDR3 sequence: CASSPPEGFQETQYF. The CDR3 DNA reads as TGTGCCAGCAGCCCCCCCGAGGGGTTTCAAGAGACCCAGTACTTC.

The chain has TRBV7-6 and TRBJ2-3, with TRBD1 matching over 8 bases. The ends lost 1 base at V and 5 bases at J; junction bases unmatched: 2. Germline CDR1 is SGHVS and CDR2 is FNYEAQ. The CDR3 totals 14 residues. This CDR3 is CASSLGTGLDTQYF. CDR3 in DNA: TGTGCCAGCAGCTTAGGGACAGGGTTAGATACGCAGTATTTT.

The V and J genes are TRBV5-1 and TRBJ1-4, with 10 bases lining up with TRBD1. This CDR3 spans 16 amino acids. Losses at the gene ends were 4 bases for V and 7 bases for J; bases not matched to a gene: 10. Germline lookup yields CDR1 SGHRS and CDR2 YFSETQ. CDR3 DNA sequence: TGCGCCAGCAGCGCGCCGGGACAGGGGCCAAGTGAAAAACTGTTTTTT. Translation: CASSAPGQGPSEKLFF. Together with reference TRBV5-1 and TRBJ1-4, the CDR3 gives the full variable domain: KAGVTQTPRYLIKTRGQQVTLSCSPISGHRSVSWYQQTPGQGLQFLFEYFSETQRNKGNFPGRFSGRQFSNSRSEMNVSTLELGDSALYLCASSAPGQGPSEKLFFGSGTQLSVL.

The V gene is TRBV6-6, the J gene TRBJ2-7, with 11 bases fitting TRBD2. Trimming cost V 5 bases and J 0 bases; bases outside gene matches: 3. Germline-derived CDR1 and CDR2 are MNHNY and SVGAGI (reference sequence). The CDR3 contains 15 residues. The chain's CDR3 is CASSHTSGSSYEQYF. Here the CDR3 DNA reads TGTGCCAGCAGTCACACTAGCGGGAGCTCCTACGAGCAGTACTTC.

The chain links TRBV30 to TRBJ1-2; no clear D gene. Germline V gene sequence: CDR1 GTSNPN, CDR2 SVGIG (reference sequence). This CDR3 has 14 amino acids. Trimming left V 0 bases short and J 8 bases short, with 16 bases between. CDR3: CAWSVLHKDGGYTF. CDR3 bases: TGTGCCTGGAGTGTTTTGCATAAGGATGGAGGCTACACCTTC. Drawing the rest from reference TRBV30 and TRBJ1-2, the complete variable domain is SQTIHQWPATLVQPVGSPLSLECTVEGTSNPNLYWYRQAAGRGLQLLFYSVGIGQISSEVPQNLSASRPQDRQFILSSKKLLLSDSGFYLCAWSVLHKDGGYTFGSGTRLTVV.

The chain combines TRBV6-5 with TRBJ2-7; 8 bases map to TRBD2. CDR1 is MNHEY and CDR2 is SVGAGI in the germline V gene. V shed 6 bases, J shed 7 bases, and the junction held 11 bases outside the gene matches. The CDR3 length is 14 residues. In nucleotides, the CDR3 is TGTGCCAGCAGCCTGGCGGGGGGATCAGAGGAGCAGTACTTC. As protein: CASSLAGGSEEQYF.

The chain recombines TRBV27 with TRBJ2-1, with D perhaps being TRBD1 or TRBD2 (5 bases each). V dropped 2 bases and J dropped 4 bases, with 15 bases sitting between them. This CDR3 is built from 16 residues. Germline loops: CDR1 MNHEY, CDR2 SMNVEV (reference sequence). Here the CDR3 reads CASSLIGESGYNEQFF. The CDR3 DNA follows: TGTGCCAGCAGTTTAATAGGGGAGTCGGGTTACAATGAGCAGTTCTTC.

The chain joins TRBV9 to TRBJ1-2, with 9 positions matching TRBD1. The junction had 6 bases not matched to a gene; V was cut back by 4 bases and J by 2 bases. Germline CDR1 and CDR2: SGDLS and YYNGEE. The CDR3 runs to 15 residues. The chain's CDR3 is CASSPRGTGNYGYTF. CDR3 nucleotides: TGTGCCAGCAGCCCTCGGGGGACAGGGAACTATGGCTACACCTTC.

This chain uses TRBV30 with TRBJ2-1; no clear D gene. Germline loops: CDR1 GTSNPN, CDR2 SVGIG (reference sequence). The length of the CDR3 is 11 residues. Deletions cut 0 bases from V and 6 bases from J, with 3 bases between. CDR3 coding DNA: TGTGCCTGGAGTGTCAGCAATGAGCAGTTCTTC. Its protein is CAWSVSNEQFF.

The V call is TRBV29-1, the J call TRBJ1-2, with 8 bases matching TRBD1. CDR1 is SQVTM, CDR2 ANQGSEA, per germline. The V and J ends lost 4 bases and 0 bases, in that order; junction bases with no gene match: 16. There are 18 residues in the CDR3. The CDR3: CSVAGESTGDNTNYGYTF. For the CDR3, the DNA is TGCAGCGTTGCTGGGGAGTCGACAGGGGATAACACTAACTATGGCTACACCTTC.

A note on this clone: The junction departs from germline at one end; a sequencing error may be responsible. The rearrangement joins TRBV5-5 to TRBJ2-7, with a weak D call TRBD1 (6 bases). This CDR3 is built from 17 residues. Germline V lookup: CDR1 SGHKS, CDR2 YYEKEE (reference sequence). CDR3: CASSFGLRSQTGLLPDF. CDR3 bases: TGTGCCAGCAGCTTTGGCCTCCGCTCCCAGACAGGCCTCTTACCGGACTTC.

This clone has a single count. The CDR3 DNA sequence: TGTGCCAGCAGCCAAGGGACTAGCGGCACAGATACGCAGTATTTT. As protein: CASSQGTSGTDTQYF. V gene TRBV7-9 combines with J gene TRBJ2-3, with 10 bases that match TRBD2. The V gene end was trimmed by 5 bases and the J gene end by 1 base; junction bases not matched to a gene: 3. Germline lookup yields CDR1 SEHNR and CDR2 FQNEAQ (reference sequence). CDR3 size: 15 residues.

The rearrangement links TRBV27 to TRBJ2-3; weak D call: TRBD2 (6 bases). The V gene lost 8 bases and the J gene lost 7 bases, with 19 bases spanning the gap. Germline V lookup: CDR1 MNHEY, CDR2 SMNVEV (reference sequence). The CDR3 is 14 residues long. CDR3 nucleotides: TGTGCCAGCCACCGAGGAGGGGACGTAAATACGCAGTATTTT. This sequence encodes CASHRGGDVNTQYF.

This clone showed up just once. The gene calls are TRBV7-9 and TRBJ2-1, with no clear D. The CDR3 is made up of 15 amino acids. V lost 1 base to trimming and J lost 3 bases, with 10 bases between them. The germline gives CDR1 SEHNR, CDR2 FQNEAQ (reference sequence). The CDR3 nucleotides read TGTGCCAGCAGCTTAGGTCATTCTAGCTACAATGAGCAGTTCTTC. Amino acid sequence: CASSLGHSSYNEQFF.

V and J are TRBV7-8 and TRBJ2-7; 10 nucleotides align to TRBD2. CDR1 is SGHVS, CDR2 FQNEAQ, per germline. The V and J ends lost 5 bases and 1 base, in that order; junction bases with no gene match: 5. This CDR3 has 15 residues. CDR3 protein: CASSPWTSGSYEQYF. DNA of the CDR3: TGTGCCAGCAGCCCATGGACTAGCGGATCCTACGAGCAGTACTTC.

The chain joins TRBV19 to TRBJ2-1; tentative D call: TRBD1 (6 bases). The V gene lost 4 bases and the J gene lost 2 bases, with 6 bases spanning the gap. This CDR3 spans 13 amino acids. Germline V gives CDR1 LNHDA, CDR2 SQIVND (reference sequence). CDR3 nucleotides: TGTGCCAGTAGTAGGGGGCCCTACAATGAGCAGTTCTTC. Amino acids: CASSRGPYNEQFF.

This chain links TRBV5-4 with TRBJ2-5; 8 nucleotides match TRBD1. CDR3 size: 13 residues. Germline CDR1 reads SGHNT; CDR2 reads YYREEE (reference sequence). The V gene end was trimmed by 9 bases and the J gene end by 1 base; junction bases not matched to a gene: 5. The CDR3 nucleotides read TGTGCCACCAACGACAGGGGCCAAGAGACCCAGTACTTC. This codes for CATNDRGQETQYF.

The chain joins TRBV6-5 to TRBJ2-1; 7 nucleotides line up with TRBD2. V was pared by 7 bases and J by 4 bases, with 10 bases of the junction left unmatched. The length of the CDR3 is 15 residues. Germline V gene lookup returns CDR1 MNHEY and CDR2 SVGAGI. The CDR3 reads CASTSSAGVYNEQFF. Written as DNA, the CDR3 is TGTGCCAGCACATCAAGCGCGGGGGTTTACAATGAGCAGTTCTTC.

This chain joins TRBV28 and TRBJ2-7, with 8 bases fitting TRBD2. This CDR3 has 14 amino acids. Germline CDR1 and CDR2: MDHEN and SYDVKM. With V trimmed by 4 bases and J by 2 bases, 4 bases remained unmatched. The CDR3 DNA is TGTGCCAGCAGTTCGGGACTAGGGGCCTACGAGCAGTACTTC. It yields the protein CASSSGLGAYEQYF. Supplemented by reference TRBV28 and TRBJ2-7, the full variable domain reads DVKVTQSSRYLVKRTGEKVFLECVQDMDHENMFWYRQDPGLGLRLIYFSYDVKMKEKGDIPEGYSVSREKKERFSLILESASTNQTSMYLCASSSGLGAYEQYFGPGTRLTVT.